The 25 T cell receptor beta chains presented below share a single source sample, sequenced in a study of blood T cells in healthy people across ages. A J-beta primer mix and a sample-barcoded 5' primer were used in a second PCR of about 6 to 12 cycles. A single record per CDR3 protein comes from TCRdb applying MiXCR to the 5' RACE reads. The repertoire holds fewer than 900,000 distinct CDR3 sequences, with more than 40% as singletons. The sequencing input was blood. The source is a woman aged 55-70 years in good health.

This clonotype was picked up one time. The CDR3 sequence: CSARLVGRANTGELFF. Written as DNA, the CDR3 is TGCAGTGCTAGATTGGTAGGGAGAGCGAACACCGGGGAGCTGTTTTTT. V is TRBV20-1 and J is TRBJ2-2; D possibly corresponds to TRBD2 (5 bases). The germline gives CDR1 DFQATT, CDR2 SNEGSKA (reference sequence). The CDR3 loop spans 16 amino acids. V lost 2 bases to trimming and J lost 0 bases, with 13 bases between them.

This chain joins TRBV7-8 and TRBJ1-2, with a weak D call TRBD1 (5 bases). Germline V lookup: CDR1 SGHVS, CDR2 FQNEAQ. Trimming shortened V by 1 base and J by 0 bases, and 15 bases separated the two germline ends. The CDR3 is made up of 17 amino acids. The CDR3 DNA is TGTGCCAGCAGCTTAGGGGTCTGGGGACGAGCTAACTATGGCTACACCTTC. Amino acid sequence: CASSLGVWGRANYGYTF.

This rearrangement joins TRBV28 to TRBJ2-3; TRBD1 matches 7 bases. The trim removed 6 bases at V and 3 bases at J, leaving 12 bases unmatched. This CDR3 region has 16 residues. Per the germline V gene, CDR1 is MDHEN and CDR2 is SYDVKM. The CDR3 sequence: CASREAVGGRTDTQYF. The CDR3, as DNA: TGTGCCAGCAGAGAGGCGGTAGGGGGCCGGACAGATACGCAGTATTTT.

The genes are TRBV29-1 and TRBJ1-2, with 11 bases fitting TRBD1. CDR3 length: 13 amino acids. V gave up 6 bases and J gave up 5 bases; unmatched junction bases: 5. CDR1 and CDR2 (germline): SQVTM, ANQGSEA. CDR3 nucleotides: TGCAGCGTGGACAGGGGGCGTCGGTATGGCTACACCTTC. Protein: CSVDRGRRYGYTF. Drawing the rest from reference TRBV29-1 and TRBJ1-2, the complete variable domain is SAVISQKPSRDICQRGTSLTIQCQVDSQVTMMFWYRQQPGQSLTLIATANQGSEATYESGFVIDKFPISRPNLTFSTLTVSNMSPEDSSIYLCSVDRGRRYGYTFGSGTRLTVV.

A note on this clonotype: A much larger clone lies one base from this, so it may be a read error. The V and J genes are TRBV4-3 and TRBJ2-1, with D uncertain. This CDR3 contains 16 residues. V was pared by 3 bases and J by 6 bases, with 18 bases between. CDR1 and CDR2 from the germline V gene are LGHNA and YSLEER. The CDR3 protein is CASSQAPDPNLNEQFF. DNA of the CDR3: TGCGCCAGCAGCCAGGCGCCAGATCCCAACCTCAATGAGCAGTTCTTC.

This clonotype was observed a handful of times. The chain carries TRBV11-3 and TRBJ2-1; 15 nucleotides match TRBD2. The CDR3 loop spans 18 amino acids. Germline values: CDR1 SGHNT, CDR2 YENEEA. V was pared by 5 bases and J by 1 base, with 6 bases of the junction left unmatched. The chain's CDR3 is CASSKGLAGGYSYNEQFF. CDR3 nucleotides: TGTGCCAGCAGCAAGGGACTAGCGGGAGGATATTCCTACAATGAGCAGTTCTTC.

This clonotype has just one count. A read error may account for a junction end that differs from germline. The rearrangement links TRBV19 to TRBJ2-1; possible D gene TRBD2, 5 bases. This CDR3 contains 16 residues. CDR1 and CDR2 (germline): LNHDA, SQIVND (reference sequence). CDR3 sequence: CTSSRYSAERTNEQFF. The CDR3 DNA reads TGTACCAGTAGTAGATATTCGGCCGAGCGGACCAATGAGCAGTTCTTC.

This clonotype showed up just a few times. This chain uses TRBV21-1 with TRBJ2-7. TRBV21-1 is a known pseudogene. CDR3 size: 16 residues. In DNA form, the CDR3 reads TGTGCCAGCAGCAAAGTCGGTGGCAGGCCACCCTACGAGCAGTACTTC. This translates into CASSKVGGRPPYEQYF.

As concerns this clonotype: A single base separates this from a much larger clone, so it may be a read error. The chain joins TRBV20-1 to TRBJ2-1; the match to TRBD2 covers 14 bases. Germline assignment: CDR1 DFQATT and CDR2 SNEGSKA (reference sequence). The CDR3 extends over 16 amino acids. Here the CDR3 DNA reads TGCAGTGCTCGGACTAGCGGGGGGTCCTCCCACAATGAGCAGTTCTTC. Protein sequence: CSARTSGGSSHNEQFF.

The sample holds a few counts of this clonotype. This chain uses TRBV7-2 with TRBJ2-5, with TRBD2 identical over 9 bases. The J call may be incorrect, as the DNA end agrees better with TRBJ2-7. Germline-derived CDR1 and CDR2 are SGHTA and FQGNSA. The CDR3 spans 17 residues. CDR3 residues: CASSLDPGLAGGNEQYF. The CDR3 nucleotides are TGTGCCAGCAGCTTAGATCCGGGACTAGCAGGAGGAAACGAGCAGTACTTC.

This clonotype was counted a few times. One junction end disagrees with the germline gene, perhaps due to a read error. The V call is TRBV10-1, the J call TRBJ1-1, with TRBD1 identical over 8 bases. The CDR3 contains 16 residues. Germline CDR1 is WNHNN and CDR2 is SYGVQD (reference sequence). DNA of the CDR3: TGCGTCAGCAGTGAGTCGACTCAGGGGGCGAACACTGAAGCTTTCTTT. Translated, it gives CVSSESTQGANTEAFF.

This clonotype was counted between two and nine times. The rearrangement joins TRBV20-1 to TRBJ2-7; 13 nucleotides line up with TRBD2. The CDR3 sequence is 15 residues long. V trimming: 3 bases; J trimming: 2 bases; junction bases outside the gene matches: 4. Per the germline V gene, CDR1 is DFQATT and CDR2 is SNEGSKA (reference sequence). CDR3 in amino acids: CSASYTSGGAYEQYF. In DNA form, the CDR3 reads TGCAGTGCTAGCTACACTAGCGGGGGGGCCTACGAGCAGTACTTC.

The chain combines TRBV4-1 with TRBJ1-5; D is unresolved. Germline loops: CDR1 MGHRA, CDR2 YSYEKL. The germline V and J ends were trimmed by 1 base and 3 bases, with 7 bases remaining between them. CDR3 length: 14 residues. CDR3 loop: CASSQVINNQPQHF. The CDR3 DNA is TGCGCCAGCAGCCAAGTGATCAACAATCAGCCCCAGCATTTT.

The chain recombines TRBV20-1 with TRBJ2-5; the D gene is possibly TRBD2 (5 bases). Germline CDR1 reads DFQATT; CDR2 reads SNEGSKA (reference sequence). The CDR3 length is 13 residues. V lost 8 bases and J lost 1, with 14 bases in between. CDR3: CSTTPTTQETQYF. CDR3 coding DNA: TGCAGTACGACCCCGACTACCCAAGAGACCCAGTACTTC.

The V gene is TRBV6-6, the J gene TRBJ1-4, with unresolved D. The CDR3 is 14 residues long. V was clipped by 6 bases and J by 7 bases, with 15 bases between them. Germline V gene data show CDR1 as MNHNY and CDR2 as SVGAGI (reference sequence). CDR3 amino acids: CASRTGVSSEKLFF. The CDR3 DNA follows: TGTGCCAGCAGGACCGGGGTCTCTAGTGAAAAACTGTTTTTT.

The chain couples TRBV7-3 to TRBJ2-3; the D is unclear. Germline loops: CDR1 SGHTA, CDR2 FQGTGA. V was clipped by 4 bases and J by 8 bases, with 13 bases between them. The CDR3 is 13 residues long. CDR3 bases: TGTGCCAGCAGCTCACCGCCAAAGGGTACGCAGTATTTT. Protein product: CASSSPPKGTQYF.

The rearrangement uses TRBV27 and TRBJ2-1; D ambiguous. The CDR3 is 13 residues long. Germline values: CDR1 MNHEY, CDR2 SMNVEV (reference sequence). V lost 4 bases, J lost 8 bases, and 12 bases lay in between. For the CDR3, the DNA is TGTGCCAGCAGTTGGGCGCGGTCCTATGAGCAGTTCTTC. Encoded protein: CASSWARSYEQFF.

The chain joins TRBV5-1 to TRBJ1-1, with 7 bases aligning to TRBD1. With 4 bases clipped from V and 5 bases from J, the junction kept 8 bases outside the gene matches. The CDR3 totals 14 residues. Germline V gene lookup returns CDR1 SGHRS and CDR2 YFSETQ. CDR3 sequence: CASSLTGSVTEAFF. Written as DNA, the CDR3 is TGCGCCAGCAGCCTGACAGGGTCGGTTACTGAAGCTTTCTTT.

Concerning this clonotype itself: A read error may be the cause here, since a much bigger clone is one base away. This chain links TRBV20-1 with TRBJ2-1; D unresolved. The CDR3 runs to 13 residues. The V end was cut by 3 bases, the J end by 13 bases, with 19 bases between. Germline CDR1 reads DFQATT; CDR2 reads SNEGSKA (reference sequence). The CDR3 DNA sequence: TGCAGTGCTAGTGGTGGCGGCCAAGAGACCCAGTTCTTC. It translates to CSASGGGQETQFF.

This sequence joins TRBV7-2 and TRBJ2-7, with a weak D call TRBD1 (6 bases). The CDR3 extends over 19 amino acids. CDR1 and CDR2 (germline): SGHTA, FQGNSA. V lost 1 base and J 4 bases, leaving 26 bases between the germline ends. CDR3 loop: CASSLGSHVGTRRRYEQYF. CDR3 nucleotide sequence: TGTGCCAGCAGCTTAGGTAGTCATGTCGGGACAAGACGGCGGTACGAGCAGTACTTC.

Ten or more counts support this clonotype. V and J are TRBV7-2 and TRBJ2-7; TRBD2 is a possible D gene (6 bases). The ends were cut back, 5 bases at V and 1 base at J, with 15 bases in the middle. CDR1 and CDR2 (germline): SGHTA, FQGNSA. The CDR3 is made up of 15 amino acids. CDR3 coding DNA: TGTGCCAGCAGCCTGCGTGACGGGAGTTCCTACGAGCAGTACTTC. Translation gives CASSLRDGSSYEQYF.

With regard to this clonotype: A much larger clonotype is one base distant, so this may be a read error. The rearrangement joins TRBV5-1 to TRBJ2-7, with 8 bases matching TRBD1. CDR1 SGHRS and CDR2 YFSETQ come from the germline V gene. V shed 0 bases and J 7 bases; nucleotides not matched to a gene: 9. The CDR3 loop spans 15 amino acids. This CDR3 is CASSLGSGGYNEQYF. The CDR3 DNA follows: TGCGCCAGCAGCTTGGGTTCAGGGGGCTACAATGAGCAGTACTTC.

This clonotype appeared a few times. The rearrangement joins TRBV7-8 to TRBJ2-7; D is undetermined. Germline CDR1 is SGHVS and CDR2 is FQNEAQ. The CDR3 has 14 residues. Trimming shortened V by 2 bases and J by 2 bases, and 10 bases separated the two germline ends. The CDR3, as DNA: TGTGCCAGCAGCTTACCGGTAGTGCCCTACGAGCAGTACTTC. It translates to CASSLPVVPYEQYF.

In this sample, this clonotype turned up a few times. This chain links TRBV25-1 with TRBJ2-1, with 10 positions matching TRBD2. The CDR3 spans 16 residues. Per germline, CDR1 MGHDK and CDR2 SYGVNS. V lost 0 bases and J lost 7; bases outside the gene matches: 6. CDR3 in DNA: TGTGCCAGCAGTGAATATGGAGCGGGAGGGGGAAATGAGCAGTTCTTC. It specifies CASSEYGAGGGNEQFF. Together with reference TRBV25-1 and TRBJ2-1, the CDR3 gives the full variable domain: EADIYQTPRYLVIGTGKKITLECSQTMGHDKMYWYQQDPGMELHLIHYSYGVNSTEKGDLSSESTVSRIRTEHFPLTLESARPSHTSQYLCASSEYGAGGGNEQFFGPGTRLTVL.

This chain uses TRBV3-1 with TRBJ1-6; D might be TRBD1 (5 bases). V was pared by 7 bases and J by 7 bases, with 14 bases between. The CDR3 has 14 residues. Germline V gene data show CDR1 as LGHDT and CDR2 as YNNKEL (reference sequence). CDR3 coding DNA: TGTGCCAGCACCCCATTAACAGGAAATTCACCCCTCCACTTT. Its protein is CASTPLTGNSPLHF.